These 29 T cell receptor beta chains share one sample of origin, sequenced in a study of Graves' ophthalmopathy and Graves' hyperthyroidism. Researchers took RNA transcripts and amplified TCR beta CDR3 regions from them. Following a first-round RT-PCR that used HTBI primers, a second-round multiplex PCR was carried out. TCRdb called the multiplex PCR reads again in MiXCR, with one record for every CDR3 protein. The table has some 360,000 distinct CDR3 sequences, about 17% seen once. The material sequenced was peripheral blood. These receptors were obtained from an adult woman with stable Graves' hyperthyroidism.

This clonotype was picked up many times. V gene TRBV11-2 combines with J gene TRBJ1-1, with 8 bases matching TRBD1. The germline V gene has CDR1 SGHAT and CDR2 FQNNGV. V gave up 0 bases and J gave up 5 bases; unmatched junction bases: 20. The CDR3 totals 20 residues. The CDR3 reads CASSLDTLRRRQGLETEAFF. Written as DNA, the CDR3 is TGTGCCAGCAGCTTAGACACCCTACGCCGCCGACAGGGGTTGGAGACTGAAGCTTTCTTT.

The chain recombines TRBV6-5 with TRBJ2-2; D uncertain. CDR3 length: 14 amino acids. In germline, CDR1 is MNHEY, CDR2 SVGAGI. V was clipped by 2 bases and J by 1 base, with 5 bases between them. CDR3 coding DNA: TGTGCCAGCAGTTACAACAAGAACACCGGGGAGCTGTTTTTT. As protein: CASSYNKNTGELFF.

The chain couples TRBV11-2 to TRBJ2-6, with D maybe TRBD2 (5 bases). V lost 6 bases and J 2 bases, leaving 20 bases between the germline ends. Germline CDR1 reads SGHAT; CDR2 reads FQNNGV. The CDR3 is 18 residues long. The CDR3 coding sequence is TGTGCCAGCAGGCGGACTTGGGCCGACGTCCCTGGGGCCAACGTCCTGACTTTC. Amino acid sequence: CASRRTWADVPGANVLTF.

This clonotype showed up many times. J is TRBJ2-7 and V is TRBV12-3 or TRBV12-4; no clear D gene. CDR3 length: 13 amino acids. V lost 5 bases to trimming and J lost 9 bases, with 17 bases between them. CDR3 bases: TGTGCCAGCAGTCGGGTATCGGAGATCGGGCAGTACTTC. Its protein is CASSRVSEIGQYF.

The chain couples TRBV29-1 to TRBJ2-7; TRBD2 might be the D (5 bases). Germline values: CDR1 SQVTM, CDR2 ANQGSEA. This CDR3 spans 11 amino acids. With 5 bases removed from V and 5 bases from J, the gap between germline ends came to 10 bases. The CDR3 is CSVKWTDEQYF. CDR3 DNA sequence: TGCAGCGTTAAGTGGACTGACGAGCAGTACTTC.

The chain combines TRBV5-1 with TRBJ1-1; 10 nucleotides match TRBD1. The germline V gene encodes CDR1 SGHRS and CDR2 YFSETQ. The V and J ends lost 0 bases and 4 bases, in that order; junction bases with no gene match: 6. This CDR3 is 16 amino acids long. This CDR3 is CASSLGTGGFGTEAFF. The CDR3, as DNA: TGCGCCAGCAGCTTGGGGACAGGGGGATTTGGCACTGAAGCTTTCTTT. The full variable domain, its missing parts supplied by reference TRBV5-1 and TRBJ1-1, is KAGVTQTPRYLIKTRGQQVTLSCSPISGHRSVSWYQQTPGQGLQFLFEYFSETQRNKGNFPGRFSGRQFSNSRSEMNVSTLELGDSALYLCASSLGTGGFGTEAFFGQGTRLTVV.

The rearrangement links TRBV6-5 to TRBJ2-5; D not certain. The CDR3 length is 13 residues. Germline V CDR1 and CDR2: MNHEY, SVGAGI. With 0 bases removed from V and 4 bases from J, the gap between germline ends came to 6 bases. CDR3 coding DNA: TGTGCCAGCAGTTACTCGAGCCTAGAGACCCAGTACTTC. This translates into CASSYSSLETQYF.

The V call is TRBV12-3 or TRBV12-4, the J call TRBJ1-2, with 8 bases fitting TRBD1. The CDR3 loop spans 14 amino acids. V shed 9 bases and J 4 bases; nucleotides not matched to a gene: 10. This CDR3 is CARPGQGIPYGYTF. DNA of the CDR3: TGTGCCAGACCCGGACAGGGCATCCCCTATGGCTACACCTTC.

This clonotype appeared many times. The V and J genes are TRBV2 and TRBJ2-7, with 14 bases lining up with TRBD2. The CDR3 contains 17 residues. Germline CDR1 is SNHLY and CDR2 is FYNNEI. Germline trimming cut 7 bases from V and 4 bases from J; bases unmatched to any gene: 12. The CDR3 loop is CASTGTGGLAGVYEQYF. The CDR3 nucleotides read TGTGCCAGCACCGGGACAGGGGGACTAGCGGGAGTTTACGAGCAGTACTTC.

At least ten counts were recorded for this clonotype. The CDR3 loop reads CASSLGVGKLSYEQYF. In DNA form, the CDR3 reads TGTGCCAGCAGCTTAGGTGTGGGAAAACTCTCCTACGAGCAGTACTTC. The chain carries TRBV7-6 and TRBJ2-7; D gene uncertain. This CDR3 is built from 16 residues. V lost 1 base and J lost 0, with 13 bases in between. The V gene's germline CDR1 is SGHVS and CDR2 FNYEAQ.

The sample holds many counts of this clonotype. The rearrangement links TRBV20-1 to TRBJ1-3; no reliable D call. The CDR3 spans 15 residues. Germline CDR1 DFQATT, CDR2 SNEGSKA (reference sequence). V shed 0 bases and J shed 0 bases, with 9 bases lying between them. The CDR3: CSARDHGTSGNTIYF. CDR3 sequence (DNA): TGCAGTGCTAGAGATCACGGAACCTCTGGAAACACCATATATTTT.

In its sample, this clonotype was seen many times. This sequence joins TRBV6-5 and TRBJ1-1; D is unclear. Germline CDR1 reads MNHEY; CDR2 reads SVGAGI. The V gene lost 0 bases and the J gene lost 4 bases, with 12 bases spanning the gap. The CDR3 runs 15 residues. The CDR3, as DNA: TGTGCCAGCAGTTACTCGAAAGTGGTCGGCACTGAAGCTTTCTTT. It yields the protein CASSYSKVVGTEAFF.

V and J are TRBV15 and TRBJ1-1; no clear D. CDR1 is LNHNV, CDR2 YYDKDF, per germline (reference sequence). Trimming cost V 3 bases and J 0 bases, with 8 bases left between them. The CDR3 is made up of 14 amino acids. The CDR3 protein is CATSSSTVNTEAFF. The CDR3 DNA follows: TGTGCCACCAGCAGCAGTACGGTGAACACTGAAGCTTTCTTT.

This clonotype came up many times. The chain has TRBV6-2 or TRBV6-3 and TRBJ2-4; D not resolved. V was cut by 2 bases and J by 4 bases, with 9 bases left in between. The CDR3 runs 14 residues. Germline loops: CDR1 MNHEY, CDR2 SVGEGT. CDR3 protein: CASSYSLRKNIQYF. The CDR3 region has the DNA TGTGCCAGCAGTTACAGTCTAAGAAAAAACATTCAGTACTTC.

There are many counts of this clonotype. J is TRBJ1-2 and V is TRBV19, with a possible D match to TRBD1 (6 bases). The V and J ends lost 7 bases and 4 bases respectively, with 13 bases between them. The V gene's germline CDR1 is LNHDA and CDR2 SQIVND (reference sequence). This CDR3 has 13 residues. The CDR3 region is CASTGGQIYGYTF. CDR3 nucleotide sequence: TGTGCCAGTACGGGGGGGCAGATCTATGGCTACACCTTC.

V gene TRBV30 combines with J gene TRBJ2-2, with 13 bases aligning to TRBD2. The V and J ends lost 1 base and 4 bases, in that order; junction bases with no gene match: 6. Germline V CDR1 and CDR2: GTSNPN, SVGIG (reference sequence). The CDR3 length is 17 residues. DNA of the CDR3: TGTGCCTGGAGTGGAGGACTAGCGGGAGTCGTCACCGGGGAGCTGTTTTTT. Translated, it gives CAWSGGLAGVVTGELFF.

The rearrangement joins TRBV5-1 to TRBJ2-2; maybe TRBD1 (6 bases). The CDR3 spans 16 residues. Per germline, CDR1 SGHRS and CDR2 YFSETQ. V lost 4 bases and J lost 4, with 17 bases in between. CDR3 region: CASSATDSYGTGELFF. CDR3 nucleotide sequence: TGCGCCAGCAGCGCCACGGACAGCTATGGCACCGGGGAGCTGTTTTTT.

This clonotype has only a few counts. This rearrangement joins TRBV7-9 to TRBJ2-7, with D possibly matching TRBD2 (6 bases). The germline gives CDR1 SEHNR, CDR2 FQNEAQ (reference sequence). The CDR3 consists of 15 residues. Between the trimmed V and J ends, which lost 0 bases and 7 bases, there was a span of 16 bases. CDR3: CASSLARGRDREQYF. For the CDR3, the DNA is TGTGCCAGCAGCTTAGCGCGGGGTAGAGATCGGGAGCAGTACTTC.

The J gene is TRBJ1-1, the V gene TRBV28; a possible D gene is TRBD1 (5 bases). This CDR3 region has 13 residues. Germline-derived CDR1 and CDR2 are MDHEN and SYDVKM. The V and J ends lost 6 bases and 3 bases respectively, with 11 bases between them. The CDR3 reads CASRYLGDTEAFF. The CDR3 DNA follows: TGTGCCAGCAGATACCTAGGGGACACTGAAGCTTTCTTT.

The chain uses TRBV28 and TRBJ1-2; the match to TRBD1 covers 9 bases. Per germline, CDR1 MDHEN and CDR2 SYDVKM. There are 13 residues in the CDR3. V gave up 6 bases and J gave up 8 bases; unmatched junction bases: 7. CDR3 sequence: CASSVNRGQGYTF. The CDR3 DNA sequence: TGTGCCAGCAGCGTAAACAGGGGGCAAGGCTACACCTTC.

This clonotype was recorded many times. The DNA for the CDR3 is TGTGCCAGCAGTTTCGACAGGGAGGTTGGCATTCAGTACTTC. Translation: CASSFDREVGIQYF. The V and J genes are TRBV6-5 and TRBJ2-4; D perhaps matches TRBD1 (7 bases). This CDR3 spans 14 amino acids. Trimming took 4 bases from V and 9 from J, leaving 16 bases between them. Germline CDR1 reads MNHEY; CDR2 reads SVGAGI.

This clonotype was seen ten or more times. Written as DNA, the CDR3 is TGTGCCAGCAGTGGGACTAGCGGGCCCCCCTACGAGCAGTACTTC. Protein: CASSGTSGPPYEQYF. The genes are TRBV6-1 and TRBJ2-7; TRBD2 agrees at 11 bases. The V gene end was trimmed by 4 bases and the J gene end by 2 bases; junction bases not matched to a gene: 4. This CDR3 has 15 amino acids. Germline V gene sequence: CDR1 MNHNS, CDR2 SASEGT.

The chain recombines TRBV6-1 with TRBJ2-7; 8 bases line up with TRBD2. V lost 1 base to trimming and J lost 6 bases; unmatched junction nucleotides: 5. There are 14 residues in the CDR3. The V gene's germline CDR1 is MNHNS and CDR2 SASEGT. In DNA, the CDR3 is TGTGCCAGCAGTGAAGGTAGCGGGGATTCCGAGCAGTACTTC. Translating gives CASSEGSGDSEQYF.

This clonotype appeared many times. The V and J genes are TRBV4-1 and TRBJ1-2; D is perhaps TRBD1 (5 bases). Germline CDR1 reads MGHRA; CDR2 reads YSYEKL. This CDR3 is 16 amino acids long. Trimming removed 1 base from V and 4 bases from J, with 16 bases in between. The CDR3 protein is CASSQGGDGRGYGYTF. CDR3 bases: TGCGCCAGCAGCCAAGGAGGGGACGGGAGGGGCTATGGCTACACCTTC.

This clonotype was seen ten or more times. The chain combines TRBV7-8 with TRBJ2-7; D unclear. The V and J ends lost 6 bases and 4 bases respectively, with 16 bases between them. The CDR3 has 14 residues. Germline V CDR1 and CDR2: SGHVS, FQNEAQ. CDR3 sequence reads: CASSSNEVAYEQYF. CDR3 DNA sequence: TGTGCCAGCAGTTCTAACGAGGTGGCTTACGAGCAGTACTTC.

The chain has TRBV28 and TRBJ1-1; D is undetermined. The V and J ends lost 7 bases and 6 bases respectively, with 9 bases between them. Germline V gives CDR1 MDHEN, CDR2 SYDVKM. CDR3 length: 11 amino acids. The CDR3 loop is CASMGRAEAFF. The CDR3, as DNA: TGTGCCAGCATGGGGAGGGCTGAAGCTTTCTTT.

This clonotype was detected ten times or more. The rearrangement uses TRBV11-1 and TRBJ1-5; the match to TRBD1 covers 12 bases. Germline CDR1 SGHAT, CDR2 FQDESV (reference sequence). The CDR3 contains 16 residues. The J segment lost 1 base and the V segment lost 4 bases, leaving 2 bases of the junction unmatched. The CDR3 nucleotides read TGTGCCAGCAGCTCGGGACAGGGGGCAAGCAATCAGCCCCAGCATTTT. Its protein is CASSSGQGASNQPQHF. Variable domain in full (rest from reference TRBV11-1 and TRBJ1-5): EAEVAQSPRYKITEKSQAVAFWCDPISGHATLYWYRQILGQGPELLVQFQDESVVDDSQLPKDRFSAERLKGVDSTLKIQPAELGDSAMYLCASSSGQGASNQPQHFGDGTRLSIL.

In its sample, this clonotype was seen many times. This rearrangement joins TRBV6-2 or TRBV6-3 to TRBJ1-1, with D maybe TRBD1 (6 bases). V lost 3 bases to trimming and J lost 10 bases, with 15 bases between them. Germline lookup yields CDR1 MNHEY and CDR2 SVGEGT. There are 13 residues in the CDR3. CDR3 sequence reads: CASSYGTLSGAFF. CDR3 bases: TGTGCCAGCAGTTATGGGACACTCTCAGGAGCTTTCTTT.

V usage is TRBV4-1 and J usage is TRBJ2-2; the D is unclear. The germline gives CDR1 MGHRA, CDR2 YSYEKL. The V gene lost 4 bases and the J gene lost 4 bases, with 19 bases spanning the gap. The CDR3 extends over 17 amino acids. CDR3 in amino acids: CASSREKRPSSTGELFF. DNA of the CDR3: TGCGCCAGCAGCCGTGAGAAGCGCCCGTCGTCCACCGGGGAGCTGTTTTTT.